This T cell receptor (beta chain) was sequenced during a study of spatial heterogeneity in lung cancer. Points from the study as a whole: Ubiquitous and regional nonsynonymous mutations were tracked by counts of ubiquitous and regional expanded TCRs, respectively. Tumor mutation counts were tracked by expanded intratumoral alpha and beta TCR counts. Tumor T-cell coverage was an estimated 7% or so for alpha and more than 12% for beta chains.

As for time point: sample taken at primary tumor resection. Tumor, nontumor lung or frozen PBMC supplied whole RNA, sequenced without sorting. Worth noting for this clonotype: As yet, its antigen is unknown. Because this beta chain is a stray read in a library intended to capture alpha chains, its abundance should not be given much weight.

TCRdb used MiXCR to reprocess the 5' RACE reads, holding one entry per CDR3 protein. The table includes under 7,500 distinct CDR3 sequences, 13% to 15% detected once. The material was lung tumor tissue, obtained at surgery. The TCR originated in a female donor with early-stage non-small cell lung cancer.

The CDR3 sequence is CASSRHTGAKNIQYF. CDR3 sequence (DNA): TGTGCCAGCAGTCGACACACAGGGGCCAAAAACATTCAGTACTTC. This chain joins TRBV28 and TRBJ2-4; tentative D call: TRBD1 (6 bases). The V gene's germline CDR1 is MDHEN and CDR2 SYDVKM. Trimming pared 5 bases from V and 1 base from J, leaving 12 bases between. The CDR3 loop spans 15 amino acids.